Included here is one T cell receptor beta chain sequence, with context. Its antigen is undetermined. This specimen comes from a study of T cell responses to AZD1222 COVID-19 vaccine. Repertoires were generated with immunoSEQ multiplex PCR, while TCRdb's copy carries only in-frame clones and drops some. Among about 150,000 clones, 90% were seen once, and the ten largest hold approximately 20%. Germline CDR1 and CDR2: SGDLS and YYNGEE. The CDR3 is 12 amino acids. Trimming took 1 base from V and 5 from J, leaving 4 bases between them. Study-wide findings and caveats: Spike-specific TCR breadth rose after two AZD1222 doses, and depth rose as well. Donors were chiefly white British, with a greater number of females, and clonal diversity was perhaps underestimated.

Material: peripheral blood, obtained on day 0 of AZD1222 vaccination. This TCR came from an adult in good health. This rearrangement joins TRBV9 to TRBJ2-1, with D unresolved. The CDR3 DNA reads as TGTGCCAGCAGCGTATCCAACAATGAGCAGTTCTTC. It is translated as CASSVSNNEQFF.